This T cell receptor beta chain was documented in a study of OX40 agonist ivuxolimab in advanced cancers. Study overall: Under the entry rules, prior anti-PD-1, anti-PD-L1 or anti-CTLA-4 therapy was allowed, and around 40% had some.

Deletions cut 4 bases from V and 8 bases from J, with 8 bases between. Germline CDR1 reads LNHDA; CDR2 reads SQIVND (reference sequence). The CDR3 contains 11 residues. Systemic immunosuppression or autoimmune disease history was grounds to exclude patients. Profiling relied on immunoSEQ multiplex PCR, and the TCRdb table lists in-frame clones only, not all of them. The sample has tens of thousands of clones, roughly 80% seen once. V usage is TRBV19 and J usage is TRBJ1-2, with D hard to call. This TCR was recovered from an adult with an advanced solid tumor such as melanoma, head and neck, liver or kidney cancer. Specimen: CD4+ or CD8+ T cells sorted from blood, collected in a trial of the OX40 agonist ivuxolimab. The CDR3 DNA reads TGTGCCAGTAGTACTCCCATGGGCTACACCTTC. Its translation: CASSTPMGYTF.